Presented here are 26 T cell receptor beta chains from one specimen sequenced in a study of T-cell reconstitution after alpha-beta-depleted transplantation in children. Unique molecular identifiers were incorporated when the TCRbeta library was constructed. TCRdb fed the PCR reads into MiXCR, producing one record per CDR3 protein. The sample has hundreds of thousands of distinct CDR3 sequences; roughly 7.7% are singletons. The input for sequencing was PBMCs, mostly from graft donor cells, taken 180 days after TCRalphabeta/CD19-depleted stem cell transplant. The receptor set was obtained from a male patient between 5 and 17 years old who had a stem cell transplant for acute lymphoblastic leukemia, so the T cells may come from the graft donor.

This clonotype was detected many times. V usage is TRBV9 and J usage is TRBJ1-1; D perhaps matches TRBD1 (5 bases). The CDR3 runs to 14 residues. Trimming removed 2 bases at V and 3 bases at J, with 11 bases between. CDR1 SGDLS and CDR2 YYNGEE come from the germline V gene. The CDR3 coding sequence is TGTGCCAGCAGCGTCGGGACCTTTGACACTGAAGCTTTCTTT. This encodes CASSVGTFDTEAFF.

This clonotype was seen many times. The genes are TRBV12-3 or TRBV12-4 and TRBJ2-3; D possibly uses TRBD1 or TRBD2 (6 bases each). CDR3 length: 17 residues. V was clipped by 1 base and J by 3 bases, with 17 bases between them. DNA of the CDR3: TGTGCCAGCAGTTTAGGGGGGGCCCGGACGGGGACAGATACGCAGTATTTT. Protein: CASSLGGARTGTDTQYF.

This clonotype was observed many times. J is TRBJ2-7 and V is TRBV12-3 or TRBV12-4; 8 bases map to TRBD2. The CDR3 totals 16 residues. V trimming: 3 bases; J trimming: 7 bases; junction bases outside the gene matches: 14. As DNA, the CDR3 is TGTGCCAGCAGTTTTGACCGCCCAGCGGGGGCGGGTGAGCAGTACTTC. As protein: CASSFDRPAGAGEQYF.

This clonotype has a count of ten or more. The chain is built from TRBV12-2 and TRBJ2-5; the table's D call TRBD2 went unverified against the DNA. TRBV12-2 is reported as a pseudogene. The CDR3 extends over 18 amino acids. The DNA for the CDR3 is TGTGCAAGTCGCCCTAGCTCACCTCGGGGCGGAAGGGGAGAGACCCAGTACTTC. Residues: CASRPSSPRGGRGETQYF.

Ten or more counts support this clonotype. The chain couples TRBV9 to TRBJ2-7; D is possibly TRBD1 (6 bases). The germline V and J ends were trimmed by 0 bases and 2 bases, with 15 bases remaining between them. In germline, CDR1 is SGDLS, CDR2 YYNGEE. The CDR3 length is 16 residues. This chain's CDR3 is CASSVDGTPSTYEQYF. CDR3 coding DNA: TGTGCCAGCAGCGTAGACGGGACACCGTCAACCTACGAGCAGTACTTC. Supplemented by reference TRBV9 and TRBJ2-7, the full variable domain reads DSGVTQTPKHLITATGQRVTLRCSPRSGDLSVYWYQQSLDQGLQFLIQYYNGEERAKGNILERFSAQQFPDLHSELNLSSLELGDSALYFCASSVDGTPSTYEQYFGPGTRLTVT.

This clonotype was counted many times. This chain uses TRBV6-2 or TRBV6-3 with TRBJ1-1; 7 nucleotides line up with TRBD1. Trimming took 7 bases from V and 5 from J; bases not matched to a gene: 10. This CDR3 has 14 residues. Germline V CDR1 and CDR2: MNHEY, SVGEGT. DNA for the CDR3: TGTGCCAGCACTAAGGAGGGGGCTTTGACTGAAGCTTTCTTT. Its protein product is CASTKEGALTEAFF.

This sequence joins TRBV23-1 and TRBJ1-5; D possibly corresponds to TRBD1 (6 bases). TRBV23-1 falls under the ORF class, with uncertain function. The CDR3 loop spans 18 amino acids. Trimming took off 8 bases at V and 0 bases at J, with 23 bases between the two ends. In nucleotides, the CDR3 is TGCGCCAGCGCCCGCGGGGTTTACAGGGCGTATAGCAATCAGCCCCAGCATTTT. This encodes CASARGVYRAYSNQPQHF.

This clonotype appeared many times. Here the CDR3 DNA reads TGTGCCAGCAGTTTATTCTATACGCAGTATTTT. This translates into CASSLFYTQYF. The V gene is TRBV12-3 or TRBV12-4, the J gene TRBJ2-3; D unresolved. This CDR3 is built from 11 residues. V gave up 2 bases and J gave up 7 bases, with 4 bases separating them.

This clonotype showed up many times. V is TRBV11-1 and J is TRBJ2-5; the D call may be TRBD1 or TRBD2 (5 bases each). Germline CDR1 reads SGHAT; CDR2 reads FQDESV (reference sequence). V was trimmed by 3 bases and J by 2 bases, leaving 10 bases between them. The CDR3 loop spans 14 amino acids. The DNA of the CDR3 is TGTGCCAGCAGCTTCCTCGAGGGGCAAGAGACCCAGTACTTC. As protein: CASSFLEGQETQYF.

This clonotype appeared many times. J is TRBJ1-2 and V is TRBV12-3 or TRBV12-4, with unresolved D. The germline V and J ends were trimmed by 1 base and 5 bases, with 11 bases remaining between them. The CDR3 contains 14 residues. The CDR3: CASSLGRLFYGYTF. CDR3 nucleotide sequence: TGTGCCAGCAGTTTAGGTCGGTTGTTTTATGGCTACACCTTC.

This clonotype was seen repeatedly, ten times or more. The rearrangement uses TRBV10-2 and TRBJ2-1; D unclear. V was clipped by 6 bases and J by 5 bases, with 5 bases between them. The CDR3 is made up of 11 amino acids. CDR1 is WSHSY and CDR2 is SAAADI in the germline V gene. CDR3: CASSGHNEQFF. The CDR3 coding sequence is TGCGCCAGCAGCGGCCACAATGAGCAGTTCTTC.

The sample holds many counts of this clonotype. The chain employs TRBV7-6 and TRBJ2-4; 8 positions match TRBD1. The length of the CDR3 is 13 residues. Germline CDR1 reads SGHVS; CDR2 reads FNYEAQ. V trimming: 5 bases; J trimming: 7 bases; junction bases outside the gene matches: 4. CDR3 region: CASSPRTGNIQYF. As DNA, the CDR3 is TGTGCCAGCAGCCCCCGGACAGGGAACATTCAGTACTTC.

This clonotype showed up many times. The V and J genes are TRBV11-2 and TRBJ2-3; D not resolved. Trimming removed 1 base at V and 5 bases at J, with 13 bases between. Germline loops: CDR1 SGHAT, CDR2 FQNNGV. CDR3 length equals 15 residues. CDR3: CASSLAPPPGDTQYF. The CDR3 DNA reads TGTGCCAGCAGCTTAGCCCCCCCCCCGGGAGATACGCAGTATTTT.

This clonotype appeared many times. This chain uses TRBV9 with TRBJ1-1, with no clear D. Germline V gene data show CDR1 as SGDLS and CDR2 as YYNGEE. The CDR3 runs to 15 residues. The germline V and J ends were trimmed by 4 bases and 4 bases, with 17 bases remaining between them. The CDR3 sequence: CASSPEVGSITEAFF. The CDR3 DNA reads TGTGCCAGCAGCCCGGAGGTAGGGTCGATCACTGAAGCTTTCTTT.

This chain links TRBV12-3 or TRBV12-4 with TRBJ2-7; 10 bases agree with TRBD2. Trimming cost V 5 bases and J 2 bases; bases outside gene matches: 9. The CDR3 runs to 16 residues. CDR3 sequence: CASSLSPSGRPYEQYF. The CDR3 DNA sequence: TGTGCCAGCAGTCTTAGCCCTAGCGGGAGACCCTACGAGCAGTACTTC.

Many counts were recorded for this clonotype. The chain uses TRBV6-2 or TRBV6-3 and TRBJ1-1; possibly TRBD1 for D (5 bases). Trimming shortened V by 6 bases and J by 7 bases, and 12 bases separated the two germline ends. Germline V gene sequence: CDR1 MNHEY, CDR2 SVGEGT. The CDR3 runs 12 residues. The CDR3 bases are TGTGCCAGCAGCCTCGGGACGTATGAAGCTTTCTTT. It codes for CASSLGTYEAFF.

This clonotype has ten or more counts. This chain links TRBV7-2 with TRBJ1-6; D perhaps matches TRBD1 (6 bases). CDR3 size: 15 residues. V gave up 0 bases and J gave up 8 bases, with 11 bases separating them. Germline CDR1 is SGHTA and CDR2 is FQGNSA. The CDR3 loop reads CASSLAWGADSPLHF. CDR3 coding DNA: TGTGCCAGCAGCTTAGCTTGGGGGGCGGATTCACCCCTCCACTTT.

This clonotype was seen ten or more times. V usage is TRBV5-1 and J usage is TRBJ2-1, with a weak D call TRBD1 (6 bases). The germline gives CDR1 SGHRS, CDR2 YFSETQ. The V gene lost 4 bases and the J gene lost 1 base, with 12 bases spanning the gap. This CDR3 is 15 amino acids long. The DNA of the CDR3 is TGCGCCAGCAGCGAGGGGGTGGTTTCCTACAATGAGCAGTTCTTC. This translates into CASSEGVVSYNEQFF.

This clonotype was detected many times. The rearrangement joins TRBV6-2 or TRBV6-3 to TRBJ2-3; either TRBD1 or TRBD2 may supply D (5 bases each). Looked up from germline, CDR1 is MNHEY and CDR2 is SVGEGT. V lost 7 bases, J lost 9 bases, and 20 bases lay in between. This CDR3 has 14 residues. CDR3 region: CASTHVSGTFTQYF. The CDR3 nucleotides read TGTGCCAGCACCCACGTATCCGGGACGTTCACGCAGTATTTT.

This clonotype showed up many times. The rearrangement uses TRBV7-9 and TRBJ2-1; TRBD2 matches at 14 bases. The CDR3 totals 18 residues. CDR1 and CDR2 from the germline V gene are SEHNR and FQNEAQ (reference sequence). The V gene end was trimmed by 5 bases and the J gene end by 12 bases; junction bases not matched to a gene: 18. The DNA for the CDR3 is TGTGCCAGCAGCCCCTCGGGACTAGCGGGAGTCTTGGCCGCTGGGCAGTTCTTC. This gives the protein CASSPSGLAGVLAAGQFF. Supplemented by reference TRBV7-9 and TRBJ2-1, the full variable domain reads DTGVSQNPRHKITKRGQNVTFRCDPISEHNRLYWYRQTLGQGPEFLTYFQNEAQLEKSRLLSDRFSAERPKGSFSTLEIQRTEQGDSAMYLCASSPSGLAGVLAAGQFFGPGTRLTVL.

This clonotype was picked up many times. This chain joins TRBV20-1 and TRBJ2-2; 7 nucleotides match TRBD1. There are 18 residues in the CDR3. Germline assignment: CDR1 DFQATT and CDR2 SNEGSKA (reference sequence). Trimming took 3 bases from V and 7 from J; bases not matched to a gene: 20. Here the CDR3 reads CSARTRETGRLSGGELFF. The CDR3 coding sequence is TGCAGTGCTAGGACCCGTGAGACAGGGCGGCTTTCCGGCGGGGAGCTGTTTTTT.

This clonotype was detected ten times or more. The V and J genes are TRBV5-6 and TRBJ1-6, with D maybe TRBD1 (5 bases). Trimming took 4 bases from V and 8 from J, leaving 10 bases between them. Germline values: CDR1 SGHDT, CDR2 YYEEEE. This CDR3 has 13 residues. The CDR3: CASSISRDSPLHF. DNA for the CDR3: TGTGCCAGCAGCATCTCCAGGGATTCACCCCTCCACTTT.

This clonotype was observed many times. This chain uses TRBV3-1 with TRBJ1-5; D gene ambiguous. The germline CDR1 and CDR2 sequences are LGHDT and YNNKEL (reference sequence). V shed 1 base and J shed 5 bases, with 9 bases lying between them. This CDR3 contains 14 residues. CDR3 sequence reads: CASSQVNLDQPQHF. In nucleotides, the CDR3 is TGTGCCAGCAGCCAAGTTAATCTCGATCAGCCCCAGCATTTT.

This chain uses TRBV19 with TRBJ1-5, with D perhaps TRBD1 (5 bases). The germline gives CDR1 LNHDA, CDR2 SQIVND (reference sequence). CDR3 length: 14 amino acids. The V end was cut by 8 bases, the J end by 3 bases, with 14 bases between. The CDR3 DNA follows: TGTGCCAGTGCCGTGACAGCCCTCAATCAGCCCCAGCATTTT. As protein: CASAVTALNQPQHF.

With regard to this clonotype: A much larger clonotype is one base distant, so this may be a read error. Likely a read error: the CDR3 ends without its conserved phenylalanine or tryptophan. The chain joins TRBV29-1 to TRBJ2-1; no clear D gene. Trimming removed 5 bases at V and 10 bases at J, with 9 bases between. CDR3 length: 10 residues. In germline, CDR1 is SQVTM, CDR2 ANQGSEA. DNA of the CDR3: TGCAGCGTTAGCCTGAAAGAGCAGTTCTAC. It is translated as CSVSLKEQFY.

This clonotype came up many times. The chain has TRBV29-1 and TRBJ2-3; 7 bases map to TRBD2. CDR3 length: 17 residues. Looked up from germline, CDR1 is SQVTM and CDR2 is ANQGSEA. After removal of 4 bases from V and 3 bases from J, the junction contained 16 bases not matched to a gene. The CDR3 loop reads CSVGALGGGKGTDTQYF. The CDR3 nucleotides read TGCAGCGTTGGGGCCTTGGGGGGGGGTAAGGGGACAGATACGCAGTATTTT.